The T cell receptor (beta chain) described here comes from a study of radiation and T cells in renal cell carcinoma. Points from the study as a whole: Baseline intratumoral clonotype presence is unknown without pretreatment biopsies.

The CDR3 sequence is 12 residues long. V lost 8 bases, J lost 5 bases, and 15 bases lay in between. Germline CDR1 and CDR2: SQVTM and ANQGSEA. Clones were read by immunoSEQ multiplex PCR, and TCRdb kept only the in-frame ones, dropping some. The data show 65,000 or so clones, around 80% seen once. The sample's time point: blood 4 weeks post-SBRT, at nephrectomy. Treatment indicated: 15 Gy SBRT to primary tumor, nephrectomy 4 weeks later. With regard to this clone: As yet, its antigen is unknown.

Here the sequenced sample was blood, taken from a patient whose treatment included radiotherapy and nephrectomy. This receptor was obtained from a man aged 60-69 years with renal cell carcinoma. The chain uses TRBV29-1 and TRBJ2-5; possibly TRBD1 for D (5 bases). The CDR3 region has the DNA TGCAGCCTGAAGCAGGGTCGGGAGACCCAGTACTTC. This gives the protein CSLKQGRETQYF.